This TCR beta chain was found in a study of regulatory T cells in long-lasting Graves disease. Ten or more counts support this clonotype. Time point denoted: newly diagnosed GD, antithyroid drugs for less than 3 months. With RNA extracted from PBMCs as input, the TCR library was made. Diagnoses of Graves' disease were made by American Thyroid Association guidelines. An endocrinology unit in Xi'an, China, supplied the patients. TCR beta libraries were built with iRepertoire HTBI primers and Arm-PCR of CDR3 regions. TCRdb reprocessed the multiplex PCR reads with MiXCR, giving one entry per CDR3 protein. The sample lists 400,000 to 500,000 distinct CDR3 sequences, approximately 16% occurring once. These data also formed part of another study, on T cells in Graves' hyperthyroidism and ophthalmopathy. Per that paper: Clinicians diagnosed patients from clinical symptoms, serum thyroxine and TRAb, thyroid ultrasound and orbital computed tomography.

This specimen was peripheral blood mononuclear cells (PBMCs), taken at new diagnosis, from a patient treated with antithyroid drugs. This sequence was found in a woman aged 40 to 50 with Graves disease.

CDR3 DNA: TGTGCCAGCAGCTTAGGCCTCGGACAGTCTGAAGCTTTCTTT. Residues: CASSLGLGQSEAFF. The chain links TRBV13 to TRBJ1-1; a weak D match, TRBD1 (6 bases). The V end was cut by 0 bases, the J end by 6 bases, with 11 bases between. This CDR3 comprises 14 residues. The germline CDR1 and CDR2 sequences are PRHDT and FYEKMQ (reference sequence).